A selection of T cell receptor beta chains follows, all from one sample in a study of OX40 agonist ivuxolimab in advanced cancers. Repertoires were generated with immunoSEQ multiplex PCR, while TCRdb's copy carries only in-frame clones and drops some. The sample lists roughly 73,000 clones, more than 80% seen once, with around 0.96% in the top ten. This specimen was CD4+ or CD8+ T cells sorted from blood, taken in a trial of the OX40 agonist ivuxolimab. The receptor source for this set is an adult with an advanced solid tumor such as melanoma, head and neck, liver or kidney cancer. The CDR3 runs from the conserved cysteine through the conserved F or W. The D gene is left open where the match is weak. Rows may omit the clone size; those that give it use once, few, many or a size class.

TGCAGCGGGAGACAGGCGGGTGGTAGGAACACTGAAGCTTTCTTT CSGRQAGGRNTEAFF TRBJ1-1 . . TRBV29-1
TGTGCCAGCAGCCCTGGGACTAGCCCGAGCACAGATACGCAGTATTTT CASSPGTSPSTDTQYF TRBJ2-3 TRBD2 . TRBV7-2
TGTGCCAGCAGCCGTGGGGGGGGCCTCCAATATGAAAAACTGTTTTTT CASSRGGGLQYEKLFF TRBJ1-4 . . TRBV14
TGTGCCAGCAGTGAAAGCATGAACACTGAAGCTTTCTTT CASSESMNTEAFF TRBJ1-1 . . TRBV6-1
TGTGCCAGTAGTGTTGACAGCGAAAATAGCAATCAGCCCCAGCATTTT CASSVDSENSNQPQHF TRBJ1-5 . once TRBV19
TGTGCCAGCAGTGAAGCGCTCGGGAATGAAAAACTGTTTTTT CASSEALGNEKLFF TRBJ1-4 . few TRBV6-1
TGTGCCAGTAGTGGACGCGGAGGGGACTATGGCTACACCTTC CASSGRGGDYGYTF TRBJ1-2 . once TRBV19
TGTGCCAGCAGTGAATACCGAGGGCCTGAGCAGTTCTTC CASSEYRGPEQFF TRBJ2-1 . . TRBV2
TGCGCCAGCAGCTCAGAATCGGTACCCTACACTGAAGCTTTCTTT CASSSESVPYTEAFF TRBJ1-1 . . TRBV5-1
TGTGCCTGGGATTCAAATTACAGGGGGCGAAACAATCAGCCCCAGCATTTT CAWDSNYRGRNNQPQHF TRBJ1-5 TRBD1 once TRBV30
TGTGCCAGCAGCTTAACAGAGAGCTCCTACAATGAGCAGTTCTTC CASSLTESSYNEQFF TRBJ2-1 . . TRBV11-3
TGTGCCAGCAGCCCCCCTCGGGCAAAGTCATCCGGGGAGCTGTTTTTT CASSPPRAKSSGELFF TRBJ2-2 . . TRBV11-3
TGTGCCAGTAGTAAGACAGGCGTAAGCAATCAGCCCCAGCATTTT CASSKTGVSNQPQHF TRBJ1-5 . . TRBV19
TGCGCCAGCACCTCAGCGACTACGAACACTGAAGCTTTCTTT CASTSATTNTEAFF TRBJ1-1 . . TRBV5-1
TGTGCCAGCAGTTTAGGAGCGGGGATGGGCATTCAGTACTTC CASSLGAGMGIQYF TRBJ2-4 TRBD2 once TRBV28
TGTGCCAGCAGCCTAGGGGCGGGGGTTGAGACCCAGTACTTC CASSLGAGVETQYF TRBJ2-5 TRBD2 . TRBV7-7
TGCGCCAGCAGCCTAAAAGAGACCCAGTACTTC CASSLKETQYF TRBJ2-5 . once TRBV5-1
TGTGCCAGCAGCCCCCAGGGATTTTTAAATGAGCAGTTCTTC CASSPQGFLNEQFF TRBJ2-1 . . TRBV11-2
TGTGCCAGCAGCTCCGAAGGGACAGGAGACACCGGGGAGCTGTTTTTT CASSSEGTGDTGELFF TRBJ2-2 TRBD1 . TRBV5-6
TGTGCCAGCAGTTTTATGGCGGACAGGATTAAAAACATTCAGTACTTC CASSFMADRIKNIQYF TRBJ2-4 TRBD1 . TRBV28
TGTGCCAGCAGCTTTTTACCGAACACTGAAGCTTTCTTT CASSFLPNTEAFF TRBJ1-1 . . TRBV11-1
TGTGCCAGCAGCACGGTAGCGGGGGGGCCGGTCGGGGAGCTGTTTTTT CASSTVAGGPVGELFF TRBJ2-2 TRBD2 few TRBV7-2
TGTGCCAGCAGCCAGGAACAGACAAGCTCCTACAATGAGCAGTTCTTC CASSQEQTSSYNEQFF TRBJ2-1 . . TRBV4-2
TGTGCCAGAAGCTTGGCACAGCCTATCGAAGCTTTCTTT CARSLAQPIEAFF TRBJ1-1 . . TRBV5-3
TGTGCCACCAGCAGAGAGGGACAGAGCCAAGAGACCCAGTACTTC CATSREGQSQETQYF TRBJ2-5 TRBD1 . TRBV15
TGCAGCGTACCCTCAGGCGGGGTTAATTCACCCCTCCACTTT CSVPSGGVNSPLHF TRBJ1-6 . . TRBV29-1
TGTGCCAGCAGTTACAATTCCAGGGACTATAGCGGTAAGACTCACGAGCAGTACTTC CASSYNSRDYSGKTHEQYF TRBJ2-7 TRBD2 . TRBV14
TGTGCCAGCAGTGGCTCCGGGACAGCGCGCTCCTACGAGCAGTACTTC CASSGSGTARSYEQYF TRBJ2-7 TRBD1 . TRBV2
TGTGCCAGTAGTATAGGCAAGGACAACACCGGGGAGCTGTTTTTT CASSIGKDNTGELFF TRBJ2-2 . . TRBV19
TGTGCCAGCAGCTTAGTACTGGGACCGGACTATGGCTACACCTTC CASSLVLGPDYGYTF TRBJ1-2 . . TRBV11-2
TGCGCCAGCAGCAACGGACTACAAGACTACAATGAGCAGTTCTTC CASSNGLQDYNEQFF TRBJ2-1 . . TRBV5-1
TGCGCCAGCAGCTTGATGCAGACGGACACCGGGGAGCTGTTTTTT CASSLMQTDTGELFF TRBJ2-2 . . TRBV5-1
TGCACCAGCAGCCAAGATAGGCTAGCGGGGGACTACGAGCAGTACTTC CTSSQDRLAGDYEQYF TRBJ2-7 . . TRBV1
TGTGCCAGCAGCCTCGGGACAGGGGGCATTAACACCATATATTTT CASSLGTGGINTIYF TRBJ1-3 TRBD1 . TRBV7-6
TGCGCCAGCCGGGCGGGGCCTCGGCCTAATTCACCCCTCCACTTT CASRAGPRPNSPLHF TRBJ1-6 . . TRBV10-2
TGTGCCAGCACCATAATCAGGGGCAGAATAACAGATACGCAGTATTTT CASTIIRGRITDTQYF TRBJ2-3 . . TRBV6-6
TGTGCCAGCGCCAGTTGGGGCGGGGGTTCCTACAATGAGCAGTTCTTC CASASWGGGSYNEQFF TRBJ2-1 TRBD2 once TRBV28
TGCGCCAGCAGCTTGGAGTCAGACTACGAGCAGTACTTC CASSLESDYEQYF TRBJ2-7 . once TRBV5-1
TGTGCCAGCAGCTCCCTTGGGACAGGGGGCGAGGATACGCAGTATTTT CASSSLGTGGEDTQYF TRBJ2-3 TRBD1 . TRBV5-6
TGTGCCAGCTCACCGAGCGGGGGGAGCGCAGATACGCAGTATTTT CASSPSGGSADTQYF TRBJ2-3 TRBD2 . TRBV18
TGTGCCAGCAGCTCCTCGGGGTCGATTATTAATTCACCCCTCCACTTT CASSSSGSIINSPLHF TRBJ1-6 . . TRBV7-9
TGCGCCAGCAGACAAGATCCCGGCCAGCCCCAGCATTTT CASRQDPGQPQHF TRBJ1-5 . . TRBV5-1
TGTGCCAGCAGTGGAACCGGGACAGGACCTTACAATGAGCAGTTCTTC CASSGTGTGPYNEQFF TRBJ2-1 TRBD1 many TRBV25-1
TGTGCCACCAGTAGGCGACAGGGGCGAGGGTATGGCTACACCTTC CATSRRQGRGYGYTF TRBJ1-2 TRBD1 once TRBV6-5
TGTGCCAGCAGCTTAATGGGGTCCTATGGCTACACCTTC CASSLMGSYGYTF TRBJ1-2 . few TRBV7-2
TGTGCCAGCAGCTTAGTTGAAAACTACGAGCAGTACTTC CASSLVENYEQYF TRBJ2-7 . . TRBV7-7
TGTGCCAGCTCACCCCGGGAAACACAGGGAGTGGATCAGCCCCAGCATTTT CASSPRETQGVDQPQHF TRBJ1-5 . . TRBV18
TGTGCCAGCAGGGATTACACAGGGTATCAGCCCCAGCATTTT CASRDYTGYQPQHF TRBJ1-5 . once TRBV6-5
TGTGCCAGCAGCTCCTGGACAGGGAGTAGCACTGAAGCTTTCTTT CASSSWTGSSTEAFF TRBJ1-1 TRBD1 . TRBV9
TGTGCCAGCAGCCCGGCGGGGACTGGAAACACCATATATTTT CASSPAGTGNTIYF TRBJ1-3 . once TRBV6-6